Below, 27 T cell receptor beta chains from the same sample are listed, as sequenced in a study of blood T cell repertoires in COVID-19. Clones were read by immunoSEQ multiplex PCR, and TCRdb kept only the in-frame ones, dropping some. The table records under 500,000 clones, 75% to 90% of them present only once. The sample comprised PBMCs or T cells enriched from blood (not recorded which). These receptors all stem from a man under 40 who had recovered from COVID-19.

The J gene is TRBJ1-2, the V gene TRBV9; D might be TRBD1 (5 bases). The CDR3 runs 15 residues. V lost 1 base and J 8 bases, leaving 18 bases between the germline ends. Germline lookup yields CDR1 SGDLS and CDR2 YYNGEE. The CDR3 region is CASSVSPRGAEGYTF. The CDR3 DNA is TGTGCCAGCAGCGTATCTCCGCGTGGGGCTGAGGGCTACACCTTC.

The rearrangement uses TRBV7-9 and TRBJ2-7; 8 bases match TRBD2. The germline V gene encodes CDR1 SEHNR and CDR2 FQNEAQ (reference sequence). V was clipped by 1 base and J by 7 bases; unmatched bases: 6. The CDR3 length is 14 residues. The CDR3 coding sequence is TGTGCCAGCAGCTTAGAACTAGCGGACTCGGAGCAGTACTTC. Amino acid sequence: CASSLELADSEQYF.

The chain has TRBV24-1 and TRBJ2-7; 9 positions match TRBD1. The CDR3 has 16 amino acids. The V gene end was trimmed by 3 bases and the J gene end by 1 base; junction bases not matched to a gene: 6. Germline V lookup: CDR1 KGHDR, CDR2 SFDVKD. The CDR3 bases are TGTGCCACCAGTGATGGGGGGGGACAGGGATCCTACGAGCAGTACTTC. Protein sequence: CATSDGGGQGSYEQYF.

This sequence joins TRBV5-1 and TRBJ2-3, with TRBD1 matching over 7 bases. Germline V gene lookup returns CDR1 SGHRS and CDR2 YFSETQ. Trimming took 3 bases from V and 0 from J; bases not matched to a gene: 7. CDR3 length: 16 residues. CDR3 sequence reads: CASSYTGTESTDTQYF. CDR3 in DNA: TGCGCCAGCAGCTATACCGGGACAGAGAGCACAGATACGCAGTATTTT.

The J gene is TRBJ1-2, the V gene TRBV28; possible D gene TRBD1, 6 bases. The ends were cut back, 10 bases at V and 4 bases at J, with 10 bases in the middle. This CDR3 is built from 11 residues. Germline V CDR1 and CDR2: MDHEN, SYDVKM. The CDR3 nucleotides read TGTGCCACCCTAGGGGGCTATGGCTACACCTTC. Its protein product is CATLGGYGYTF.

The gene calls are TRBV27 and TRBJ2-1, with 12 bases identical to TRBD2. V lost 4 bases to trimming and J lost 7 bases; unmatched junction nucleotides: 2. Looked up from germline, CDR1 is MNHEY and CDR2 is SMNVEV (reference sequence). The CDR3 contains 14 residues. CDR3: CASSWGTSGNEQFF. The CDR3, as DNA: TGTGCCAGCAGTTGGGGGACTAGCGGGAATGAGCAGTTCTTC.

The chain couples TRBV30 to TRBJ2-7, with 7 positions matching TRBD1. The CDR3 runs 13 residues. Looked up from germline, CDR1 is GTSNPN and CDR2 is SVGIG (reference sequence). Germline trimming cut 3 bases from V and 3 bases from J; bases unmatched to any gene: 5. The CDR3 bases are TGTGCCTGGAGGGCGCCAGGGGGCTACGAGCAGTACTTC. Translation: CAWRAPGGYEQYF.

The CDR3 DNA reads as TGTGCCATCAGTGTACTAGCGGAGTACAATGAGCAGTTCTTC. This codes for CAISVLAEYNEQFF. The V gene is TRBV10-3, the J gene TRBJ2-1, with 8 bases identical to TRBD2. CDR1 is ENHRY and CDR2 is SYGVKD in the germline V gene. The CDR3 consists of 14 residues. Unmatched junction bases numbered 3, after V lost 4 bases and J lost 4 bases.

The rearrangement joins TRBV19 to TRBJ2-1, with D perhaps TRBD2 (5 bases). The germline CDR1 and CDR2 sequences are LNHDA and SQIVND (reference sequence). This CDR3 contains 13 residues. Trimming shortened V by 7 bases and J by 1 base, and 8 bases separated the two germline ends. The CDR3 region is CASTSRSYNEQFF. The CDR3 nucleotides read TGTGCCAGTACTAGCAGGTCCTACAATGAGCAGTTCTTC.

This rearrangement joins TRBV9 to TRBJ1-1; D unclear. Germline V gene lookup returns CDR1 SGDLS and CDR2 YYNGEE. CDR3 length: 13 residues. Between the trimmed V and J ends, which lost 4 bases and 1 base, there was a span of 8 bases. CDR3 sequence reads: CASSSTANTEAFF. The CDR3 nucleotides are TGTGCCAGCAGCTCCACAGCGAACACTGAAGCTTTCTTT.

The V and J genes are TRBV16 and TRBJ2-7; 7 positions match TRBD2. V was pared by 4 bases and J by 4 bases, with 7 bases of the junction left unmatched. CDR1 and CDR2 from the germline V gene are KGHSY and FQNENV. The CDR3 has 14 amino acids. The CDR3 here is CASSRAAGGYEQYF. The DNA for the CDR3 is TGTGCCAGCAGCCGGGCGGCCGGGGGGTACGAGCAGTACTTC.

The sample holds many counts of this clone. The chain links TRBV15 to TRBJ2-2; 7 bases match TRBD2. From germline, CDR1 is LNHNV and CDR2 YYDKDF (reference sequence). CDR3 size: 14 residues. The J segment lost 5 bases and the V segment lost 3 bases, leaving 3 bases of the junction unmatched. The CDR3 spells CATSRELATGELFF. The CDR3 DNA reads as TGTGCCACCAGCAGGGAACTAGCGACCGGGGAGCTGTTTTTT.

The chain is built from TRBV5-4 and TRBJ1-1; no reliable D call. With 1 base removed from V and 3 bases from J, the gap between germline ends came to 13 bases. The V gene's germline CDR1 is SGHNT and CDR2 YYREEE (reference sequence). CDR3 length equals 15 residues. This chain's CDR3 is CASSLSGGIYTEAFF. The CDR3 coding sequence is TGTGCCAGCAGCTTGAGTGGCGGGATTTACACTGAAGCTTTCTTT. The complete variable domain, with remaining parts taken from reference TRBV5-4 and TRBJ1-1, reads ETGVTQSPTHLIKTRGQQVTLRCSSQSGHNTVSWYQQALGQGPQFIFQYYREEENGRGNFPPRFSGLQFPNYSSELNVNALELDDSALYLCASSLSGGIYTEAFFGQGTRLTVV.

The chain links TRBV5-1 to TRBJ1-1; D gene ambiguous. The CDR3 runs 15 residues. V was shortened by 5 bases and J by 10 bases, with 24 bases between the two germline ends. The germline gives CDR1 SGHRS, CDR2 YFSETQ. The CDR3 is CASRSAGRGSKGAFF. The DNA for the CDR3 is TGCGCCAGCAGATCGGCGGGGAGAGGGAGCAAGGGAGCTTTCTTT.

In the case of this clone: Other DNA sequences in the same sample also yield this CDR3. This chain connects TRBV29-1 to TRBJ2-2, with D possibly matching TRBD1 (5 bases). The CDR3 sequence is 11 residues long. Germline lookup yields CDR1 SQVTM and CDR2 ANQGSEA. V was shortened by 6 bases and J by 5 bases, with 7 bases between the two germline ends. CDR3 sequence: CSVRDTGELFF. The CDR3 nucleotides read TGCAGCGTCAGGGATACCGGGGAGCTGTTTTTT.

The table lists this clone with a count of one. V is TRBV5-1 and J is TRBJ2-1, with 7 nucleotides matching TRBD2. This CDR3 region has 17 residues. CDR1 SGHRS and CDR2 YFSETQ come from the germline V gene. V trimming: 3 bases; J trimming: 3 bases; junction bases outside the gene matches: 12. The CDR3 coding sequence is TGCGCCAGCAGCTATGGAGGGCTAGCGGCTAACTACAATGAGCAGTTCTTC. This codes for CASSYGGLAANYNEQFF.

This clone has just one count. This sequence joins TRBV3-1 (or the pseudogene TRBV3-2) and TRBJ2-7, with 8 bases matching TRBD1. The CDR3 runs to 14 residues. The J segment lost 2 bases and the V segment lost 4 bases, leaving 4 bases of the junction unmatched. Germline CDR1 LGHDT, CDR2 YNNKEL (reference sequence). CDR3 sequence (DNA): TGTGCCAGCAGCCGCGGACAGGGAGCCTACGAGCAGTACTTC. Protein sequence: CASSRGQGAYEQYF.

The chain employs TRBV29-1 and TRBJ1-2, with 7 bases aligning to TRBD1. CDR1 and CDR2 (germline): SQVTM, ANQGSEA. The V and J ends lost 6 bases and 1 base, in that order; junction bases with no gene match: 5. The CDR3 covers 13 residues. In DNA, the CDR3 is TGCAGCGTGAAGGGACAGAATAACTATGGCTACACCTTC. It encodes CSVKGQNNYGYTF.

The chain recombines TRBV13 with TRBJ2-7; 9 bases match TRBD2. Germline V gene lookup returns CDR1 PRHDT and CDR2 FYEKMQ (reference sequence). V lost 3 bases, J lost 0 bases, and 3 bases stayed unmatched. The CDR3 sequence is 15 residues long. The CDR3 region has the DNA TGTGCCAGCAGCTTTCTAGCGGGAACCTCCTACGAGCAGTACTTC. This sequence encodes CASSFLAGTSYEQYF. Full variable domain (outside the CDR3, taken from reference TRBV13 and TRBJ2-7): AAGVIQSPRHLIKEKRETATLKCYPIPRHDTVYWYQQGPGQDPQFLISFYEKMQSDKGSIPDRFSAQQFSDYHSELNMSSLELGDSALYFCASSFLAGTSYEQYFGPGTRLTVT.

The CDR3 region has the DNA TGTGCCAGTAAAAGCGATAGCAATCAGCCCCAGCATTTT. This gives the protein CASKSDSNQPQHF. The V call is TRBV18, the J call TRBJ1-5; the D is unclear. The CDR3 consists of 13 residues. The V end was cut by 9 bases, the J end by 0 bases, with 9 bases between. The germline V gene has CDR1 KGHSH and CDR2 LQKENI.

This chain links TRBV2 with TRBJ1-1, with D tentatively TRBD1 (5 bases). V was pared by 5 bases and J by 11 bases, with 21 bases between. From germline, CDR1 is SNHLY and CDR2 FYNNEI. The CDR3 totals 14 residues. In nucleotides, the CDR3 is TGTGCCAGCAGTCTCGTTACCCAGGGTTCCCTGGCTTTCTTT. Its protein is CASSLVTQGSLAFF.

The V and J genes are TRBV7-9 and TRBJ2-5; the D is unclear. The V gene's germline CDR1 is SEHNR and CDR2 FQNEAQ (reference sequence). The CDR3 has 15 amino acids. The V end lost 2 bases, the J end lost 5 bases, and 15 bases lay between the germline ends. CDR3 nucleotide sequence: TGTGCCAGCAGCTTAACCCGGGTCGCCCCGGAGACCCAGTACTTC. This codes for CASSLTRVAPETQYF.

The CDR3 region is CASSRTGGAFF. Here the CDR3 DNA reads TGTGCCAGCAGCCGGACAGGGGGAGCTTTCTTT. This rearrangement joins TRBV13 to TRBJ1-1, with 10 bases lining up with TRBD1. V lost 5 bases and J lost 10; bases outside the gene matches: 1. The length of the CDR3 is 11 residues. CDR1 and CDR2 from the germline V gene are PRHDT and FYEKMQ (reference sequence).

V is TRBV7-9 and J is TRBJ1-5; TRBD1 aligns across 9 bases. Per germline, CDR1 SEHNR and CDR2 FQNEAQ (reference sequence). The CDR3 loop spans 15 amino acids. The J segment lost 1 base and the V segment lost 3 bases, leaving 1 base of the junction unmatched. CDR3 amino acids: CASSFGQGSNQPQHF. CDR3 nucleotides: TGTGCCAGCAGCTTTGGACAGGGGAGCAATCAGCCCCAGCATTTT.

This chain links TRBV21-1 with TRBJ2-7; TRBD1 is the table's D call and was not checked against the DNA. TRBV21-1 corresponds to a pseudogene. The CDR3 loop spans 17 amino acids. The CDR3, as DNA: TGTGCCAGCAGCAAAGTTTCTGGACACCTAAGCTCCTACGAGCAGTACTTC. Translated, it gives CASSKVSGHLSSYEQYF.

The chain recombines TRBV2 with TRBJ2-7; 8 bases line up with TRBD1. The CDR3 is made up of 14 amino acids. CDR1 and CDR2 (germline): SNHLY, FYNNEI. The junction had 6 bases not matched to a gene; V was cut back by 4 bases and J by 4 bases. In DNA form, the CDR3 reads TGTGCCAGCAGTGGCGGACAGGGTCTTTACGAGCAGTACTTC. It specifies CASSGGQGLYEQYF.

This clone has a single count. The rearrangement links TRBV7-2 to TRBJ2-1; a weak D match, TRBD2 (6 bases). Germline V gene data show CDR1 as SGHTA and CDR2 as FQGNSA. The CDR3 has 16 residues. The V gene lost 1 base and the J gene lost 2 bases, with 12 bases spanning the gap. The CDR3, as DNA: TGTGCCAGCAGCTTAGGTATAGCGGTCACCTACAATGAGCAGTTCTTC. Its translation is CASSLGIAVTYNEQFF.